This T cell receptor (beta chain) was obtained from a study of human T cells and chemical hapten exposure (dated by TCRdb to the early 2020s). Concerning the study at large: For sensitization, 2% DPC in acetone was applied to a 2 cm by 2 cm area of upper inner arm skin. Blood was sampled from patients pre-sensitization (week 0) and at 2, 6 and about 24 weeks after DPC sensitization. For TCR sequencing, blood came from 25 to 35 alopecia patients at anywhere from one to four time points (pre-sensitization, 2, 6 and 24 weeks). Throughout the approximately 25-week study period, patients were also given weekly therapeutic DPC doses on the scalp. Patch testing on the upper back used Finn chambers containing 0.01% DPC, with scoring done after 6 days according to International Contact Dermatitis Research Group standards. The study tracked peripheral blood TCR repertoire changes in vivo during primary and secondary sensitization to the hapten diphenylcyclopropenone (DPC) in alopecia patients. The mostly female patient cohort included alopecia areata with under or over 50% scalp involvement, alopecia totalis and alopecia universalis. Libraries were combined into a pool for sequencing, and differences in TCR yield between samples came mainly from small differences in library volumes within the pool.

The investigation overall reported the following: A positive correlation was found between the number of PT1 expanded TCRs and patch test score, with significance reached at thresholds 8, 16 and 32 but not 4. After repeated subsampling, changes were observed in the strength of the expansion versus patch-test correlation and in the threshold at which the correlation became significant. Alopecia, a presumed autoimmune disease, was present in all patients, so the immune response of the patients might differ from that of healthy individuals. Expanded TCRs formed significantly more large CDR3 similarity clusters than pre-sensitization or healthy control sets, consistent with antigen-driven responses. The number of TCRs above 1 in 1000 frequency did not change with DPC sensitization; there was no evidence of global repertoire structure alterations.

V loses 1 base, J loses 1 base, and the germline ends lie 11 bases apart. The CDR3 starts with the cysteine, ends with the phenylalanine, and has 15 residues. Solely the CDR3 DNA is kept, with 45 bases framed from the first base. Taken from the germline V gene, the CDR1 and CDR2 loops are SGHRS and YFSETQ. Receptor libraries were prepared by RACE. Sequenced using a NextSeq 500. During library preparation, unique molecular identifiers were attached to individual cDNA molecules so that TCRs could be counted in a quantitative, reproducible way. For every blood RNA sample, sequencing covered both the TCR alpha and TCR beta chains. Concerning the study's data processing: The median number of TCRs per sample was around 96,000, ranging from roughly 23,224 to 690,600. The Decombinator software suite was used to annotate the V, J and CDR3 of the TCR reads. To make PS versus PT1 abundance plots, every sample was subsampled to the same number of TCRs (28,000). TCRs were defined as expanded if absent before sensitization and observed at least eight times at the 2-week time point. TCRdb cleaned the public reads at Q25 with fastp, built clones with MiXCR and kept in-frame beta chains. One record per CDR3 amino acid sequence lists the most common genes and DNA. These V and J calls are TCRdb output, not the study's own analysis. Present in this sample are more than 90,000 distinct CDR3 sequences, about 10% of which were seen just once. The ten largest make up less than 2.5% of the sample.

Read against the paper, the sample's time point label means: patch test 1, 2 weeks after DPC sensitization. Per the publication, the treatment or condition label means: therapeutic diphenylcyclopropenone sensitization with weekly scalp DPC. Blood at each patch-test visit was drawn before the patch test was applied. To be eligible, patients had to be aged 18 to 70, diagnosed with alopecia and judged suitable for DPC therapy, while pregnant patients were excluded. Total RNA was isolated from unfractionated whole blood collected in Tempus Blood RNA tubes. This clonotype was seen ten or more times. Its specific antigen is unknown. The sample holds no much larger clone one base away, and base qualities are not on file.

The input for sequencing was whole blood, taken in connection with sensitization to the hapten diphenylcyclopropenone (DPC). This clonotype was sampled from a man aged 40-55 years with alopecia areata. Some clones in this sample may be carry-over from other donors' samples. The chain uses TRBV5-1 and TRBJ1-1; perhaps TRBD1 is the D gene, with 5 bases matching. The DNA sequence is TGCGCCAGCAGCTTGAGTACAGGATCGAACACTGAAGCTTTCTTT. It encodes CASSLSTGSNTEAFF. Here the CDR3 is joined to the reference TRBV5-1 and TRBJ1-1 genes, and the full variable domain is: KAGVTQTPRYLIKTRGQQVTLSCSPISGHRSVSWYQQTPGQGLQFLFEYFSETQRNKGNFPGRFSGRQFSNSRSEMNVSTLELGDSALYLCASSLSTGSNTEAFFGQGTRLTVV.